This TCR beta chain was profiled in a study of blood T cell repertoires in COVID-19. Profiling relied on immunoSEQ multiplex PCR, and the TCRdb table lists in-frame clones only, not all of them. This table has about 59,000 clones, about 84% appearing once. The CDR3 contains 13 residues. The V end lost 8 bases, the J end lost 10 bases, and 15 bases lay between the germline ends. Germline loops: CDR1 MDHEN, CDR2 SYDVKM. The source material was peripheral blood. This sequence joins TRBV28 and TRBJ1-6, with D possibly matching TRBD1 (5 bases). The clonotype originates from a man aged 60 to 69 with acute or convalescent COVID-19. CDR3 coding DNA: TGTGCCAGCGGCGGGACTCCTCAATCACCCCTCCACTTT. Residues: CASGGTPQSPLHF.